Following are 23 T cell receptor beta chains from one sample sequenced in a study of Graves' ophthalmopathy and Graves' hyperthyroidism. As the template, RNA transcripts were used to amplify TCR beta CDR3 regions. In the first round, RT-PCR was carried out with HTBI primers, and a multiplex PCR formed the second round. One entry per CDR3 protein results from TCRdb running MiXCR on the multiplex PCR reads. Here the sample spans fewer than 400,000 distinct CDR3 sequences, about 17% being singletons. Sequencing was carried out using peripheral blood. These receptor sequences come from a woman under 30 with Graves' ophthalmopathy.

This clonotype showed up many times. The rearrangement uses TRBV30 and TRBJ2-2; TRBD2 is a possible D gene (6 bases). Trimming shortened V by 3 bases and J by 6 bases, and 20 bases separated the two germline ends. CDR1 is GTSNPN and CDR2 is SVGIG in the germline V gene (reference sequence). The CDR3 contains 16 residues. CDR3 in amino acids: CAWSVLGLLKAGELFF. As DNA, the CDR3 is TGTGCCTGGAGCGTTCTGGGACTCCTAAAGGCCGGGGAGCTGTTTTTT. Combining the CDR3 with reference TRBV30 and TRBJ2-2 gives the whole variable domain SQTIHQWPATLVQPVGSPLSLECTVEGTSNPNLYWYRQAAGRGLQLLFYSVGIGQISSEVPQNLSASRPQDRQFILSSKKLLLSDSGFYLCAWSVLGLLKAGELFFGEGSRLTVL.

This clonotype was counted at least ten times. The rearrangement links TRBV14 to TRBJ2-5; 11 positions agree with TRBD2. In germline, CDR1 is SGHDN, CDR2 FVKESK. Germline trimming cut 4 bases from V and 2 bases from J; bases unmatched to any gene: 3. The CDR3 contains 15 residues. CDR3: CASSPRLAGQETQYF. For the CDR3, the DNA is TGTGCCAGCAGCCCCCGACTAGCGGGGCAAGAGACCCAGTACTTC.

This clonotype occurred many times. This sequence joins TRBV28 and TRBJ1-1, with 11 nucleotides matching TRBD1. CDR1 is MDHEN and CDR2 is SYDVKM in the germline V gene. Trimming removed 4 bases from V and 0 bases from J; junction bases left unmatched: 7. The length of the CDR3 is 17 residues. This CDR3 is CASSYGTGGLMNTEAFF. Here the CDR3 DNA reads TGTGCCAGCAGTTATGGGACAGGGGGTCTCATGAACACTGAAGCTTTCTTT.

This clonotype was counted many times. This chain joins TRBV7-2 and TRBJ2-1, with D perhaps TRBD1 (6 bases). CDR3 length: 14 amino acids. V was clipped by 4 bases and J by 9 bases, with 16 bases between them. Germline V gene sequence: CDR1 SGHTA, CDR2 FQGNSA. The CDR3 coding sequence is TGTGCCAGCAGCTCTATGACAGGTAGGGGTGAGCAGTTCTTC. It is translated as CASSSMTGRGEQFF.

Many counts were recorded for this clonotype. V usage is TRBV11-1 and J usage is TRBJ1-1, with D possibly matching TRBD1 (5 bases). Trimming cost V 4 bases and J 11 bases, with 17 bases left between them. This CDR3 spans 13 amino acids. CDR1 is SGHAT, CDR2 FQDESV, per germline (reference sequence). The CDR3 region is CASSSGRGLGAFF. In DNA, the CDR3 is TGTGCCAGCAGCTCGGGAAGGGGTCTCGGGGCTTTCTTT.

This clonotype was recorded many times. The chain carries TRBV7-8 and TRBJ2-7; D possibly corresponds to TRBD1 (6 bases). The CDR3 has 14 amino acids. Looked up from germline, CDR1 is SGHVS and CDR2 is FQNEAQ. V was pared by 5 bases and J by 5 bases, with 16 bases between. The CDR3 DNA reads TGTGCCAGCAGCACAGACAGGCAATTGAACGAGCAGTACTTC. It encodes CASSTDRQLNEQYF.

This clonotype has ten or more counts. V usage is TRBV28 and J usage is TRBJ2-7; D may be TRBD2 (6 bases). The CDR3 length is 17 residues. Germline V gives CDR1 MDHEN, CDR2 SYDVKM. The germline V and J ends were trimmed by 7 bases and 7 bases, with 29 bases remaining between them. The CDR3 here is CASTIPGASWDGREQYF. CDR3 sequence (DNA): TGTGCCAGCACGATCCCCGGGGCATCTTGGGATGGGAGGGAGCAGTACTTC.

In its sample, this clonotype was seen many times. CDR3 sequence (DNA): TGTGCCAGCAGTGAAGAGGGGACAGGGGGCACTGAAGCTTTCTTT. Its translation: CASSEEGTGGTEAFF. The rearrangement links TRBV6-1 to TRBJ1-1, with 11 bases identical to TRBD1. CDR1 and CDR2 (germline): MNHNS, SASEGT. V lost 1 base, J lost 4 bases, and 2 bases stayed unmatched. CDR3 length equals 15 residues.

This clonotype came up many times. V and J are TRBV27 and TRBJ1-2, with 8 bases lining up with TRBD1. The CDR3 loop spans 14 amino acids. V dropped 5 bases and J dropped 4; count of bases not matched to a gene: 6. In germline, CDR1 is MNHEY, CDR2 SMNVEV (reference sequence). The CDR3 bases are TGTGCCAGCAGTCCAGGGGGCCTTCCCTATGGCTACACCTTC. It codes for CASSPGGLPYGYTF.

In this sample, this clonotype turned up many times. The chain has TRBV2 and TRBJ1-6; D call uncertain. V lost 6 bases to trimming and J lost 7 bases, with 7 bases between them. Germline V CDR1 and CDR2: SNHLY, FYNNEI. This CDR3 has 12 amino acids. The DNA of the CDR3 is TGTGCCAGCAGCGGGTCCAATTCACCCCTCCACTTT. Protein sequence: CASSGSNSPLHF.

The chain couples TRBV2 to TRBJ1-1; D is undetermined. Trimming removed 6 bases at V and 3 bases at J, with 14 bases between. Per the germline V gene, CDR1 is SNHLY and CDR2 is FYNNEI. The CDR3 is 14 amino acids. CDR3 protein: CASRARITDTEAFF. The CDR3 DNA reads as TGTGCCAGCAGGGCCCGTATCACGGACACTGAAGCTTTCTTT. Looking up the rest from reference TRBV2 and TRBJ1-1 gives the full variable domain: EPEVTQTPSHQVTQMGQEVILRCVPISNHLYFYWYRQILGQKVEFLVSFYNNEISEKSEIFDDQFSVERPDGSNFTLKIRSTKLEDSAMYFCASRARITDTEAFFGQGTRLTVV.

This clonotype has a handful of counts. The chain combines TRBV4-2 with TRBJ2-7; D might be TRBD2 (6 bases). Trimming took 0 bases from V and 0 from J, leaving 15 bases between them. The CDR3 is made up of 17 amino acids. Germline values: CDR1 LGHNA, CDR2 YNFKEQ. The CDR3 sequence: CASSQDPLAVSSYEQYF. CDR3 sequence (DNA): TGTGCCAGCAGCCAAGACCCACTAGCTGTGAGCTCCTACGAGCAGTACTTC.

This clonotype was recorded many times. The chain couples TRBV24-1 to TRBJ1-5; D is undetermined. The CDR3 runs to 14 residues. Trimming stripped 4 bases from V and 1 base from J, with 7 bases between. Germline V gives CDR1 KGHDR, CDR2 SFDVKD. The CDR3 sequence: CATSEPGSNQPQHF. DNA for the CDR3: TGTGCCACCAGTGAGCCCGGGAGCAATCAGCCCCAGCATTTT.

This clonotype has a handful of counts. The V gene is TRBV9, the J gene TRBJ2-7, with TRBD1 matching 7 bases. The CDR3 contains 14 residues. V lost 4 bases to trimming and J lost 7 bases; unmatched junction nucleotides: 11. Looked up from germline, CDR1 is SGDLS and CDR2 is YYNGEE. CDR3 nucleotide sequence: TGTGCCAGCAGCCCTCGAGAGGGGACAGAAGAGCAGTACTTC. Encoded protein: CASSPREGTEEQYF.

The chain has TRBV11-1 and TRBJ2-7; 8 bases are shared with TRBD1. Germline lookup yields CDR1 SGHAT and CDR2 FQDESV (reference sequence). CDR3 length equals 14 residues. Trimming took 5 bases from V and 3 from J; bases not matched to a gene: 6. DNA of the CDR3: TGTGCCAGCAGCATCCGGGACAGGAACTACGAGCAGTACTTC. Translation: CASSIRDRNYEQYF.

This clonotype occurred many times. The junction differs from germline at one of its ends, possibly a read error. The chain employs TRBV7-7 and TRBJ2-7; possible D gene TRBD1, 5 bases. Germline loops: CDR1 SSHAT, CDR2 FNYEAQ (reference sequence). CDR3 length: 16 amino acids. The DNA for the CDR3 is TGTGCTAGCAGTTGGGGCGCCGTTGAAAGGGGTTACGAGCAGTACTTC. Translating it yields CASSWGAVERGYEQYF.

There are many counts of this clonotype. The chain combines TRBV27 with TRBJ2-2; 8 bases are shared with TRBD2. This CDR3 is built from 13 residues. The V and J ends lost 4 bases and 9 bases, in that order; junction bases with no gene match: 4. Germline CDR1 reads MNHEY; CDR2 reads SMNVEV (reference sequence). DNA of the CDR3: TGTGCCAGCAGTTCGGGGGGGAGGCGGGAGCTGTTTTTT. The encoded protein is CASSSGGRRELFF.

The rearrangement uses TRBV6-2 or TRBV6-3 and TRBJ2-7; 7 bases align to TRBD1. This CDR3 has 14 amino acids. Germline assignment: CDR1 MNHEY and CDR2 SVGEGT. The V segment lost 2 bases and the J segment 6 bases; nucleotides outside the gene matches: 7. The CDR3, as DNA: TGTGCCAGCAGTTACATTGACAGGGTCGGCGAGCAGTACTTC. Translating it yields CASSYIDRVGEQYF.

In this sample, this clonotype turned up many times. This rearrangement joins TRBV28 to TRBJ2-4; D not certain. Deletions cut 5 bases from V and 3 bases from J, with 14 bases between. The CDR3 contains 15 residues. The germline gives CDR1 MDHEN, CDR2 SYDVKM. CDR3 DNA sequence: TGTGCCAGCAGTAGGATAGGGATGTTCAAAAACATTCAGTACTTC. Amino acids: CASSRIGMFKNIQYF.

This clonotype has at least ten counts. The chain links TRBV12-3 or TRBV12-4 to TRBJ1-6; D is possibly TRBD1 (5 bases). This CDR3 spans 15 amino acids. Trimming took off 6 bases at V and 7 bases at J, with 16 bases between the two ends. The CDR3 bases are TGTGCCAGCAGCCTGGGGGACGGGCAAAATTCACCCCTCCACTTT. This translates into CASSLGDGQNSPLHF.

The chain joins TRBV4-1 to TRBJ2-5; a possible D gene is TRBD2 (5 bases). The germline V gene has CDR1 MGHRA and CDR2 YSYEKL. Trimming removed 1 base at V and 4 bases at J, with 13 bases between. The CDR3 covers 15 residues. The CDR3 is CASSQVTGIGETQYF. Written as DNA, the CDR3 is TGCGCCAGCAGCCAAGTTACGGGGATCGGAGAGACCCAGTACTTC.

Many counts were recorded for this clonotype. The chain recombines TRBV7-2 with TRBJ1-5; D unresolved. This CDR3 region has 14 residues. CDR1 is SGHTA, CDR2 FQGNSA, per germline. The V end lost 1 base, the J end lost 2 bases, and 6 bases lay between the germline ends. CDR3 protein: CASSLDAGNQPQHF. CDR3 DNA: TGTGCCAGCAGCTTAGATGCAGGCAATCAGCCCCAGCATTTT.

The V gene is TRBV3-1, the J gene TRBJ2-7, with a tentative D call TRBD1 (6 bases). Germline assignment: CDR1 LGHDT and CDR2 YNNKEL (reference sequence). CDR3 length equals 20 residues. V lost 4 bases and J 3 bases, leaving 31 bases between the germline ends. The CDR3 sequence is CASSLPQESRIDRTDYEQYF. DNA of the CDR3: TGTGCCAGCAGCCTCCCACAGGAATCACGCATCGACAGGACTGACTACGAGCAGTACTTC.